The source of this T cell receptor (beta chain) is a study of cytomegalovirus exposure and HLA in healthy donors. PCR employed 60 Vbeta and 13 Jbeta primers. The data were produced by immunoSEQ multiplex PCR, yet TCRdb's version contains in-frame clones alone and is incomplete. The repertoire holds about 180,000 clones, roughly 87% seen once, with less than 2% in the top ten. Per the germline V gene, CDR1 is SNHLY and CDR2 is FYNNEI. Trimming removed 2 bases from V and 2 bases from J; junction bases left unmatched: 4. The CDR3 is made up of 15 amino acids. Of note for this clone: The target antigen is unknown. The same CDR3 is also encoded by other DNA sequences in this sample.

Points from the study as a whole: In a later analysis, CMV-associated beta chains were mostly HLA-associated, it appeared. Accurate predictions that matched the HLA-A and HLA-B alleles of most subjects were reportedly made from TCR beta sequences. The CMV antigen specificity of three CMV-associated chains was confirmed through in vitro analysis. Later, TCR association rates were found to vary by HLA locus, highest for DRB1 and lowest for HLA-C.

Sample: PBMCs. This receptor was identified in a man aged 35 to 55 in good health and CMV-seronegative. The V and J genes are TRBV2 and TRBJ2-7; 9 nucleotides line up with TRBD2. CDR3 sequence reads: CASSENAGGPYEQYF. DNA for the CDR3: TGTGCCAGCAGTGAAAACGCGGGGGGGCCCTACGAGCAGTACTTC.